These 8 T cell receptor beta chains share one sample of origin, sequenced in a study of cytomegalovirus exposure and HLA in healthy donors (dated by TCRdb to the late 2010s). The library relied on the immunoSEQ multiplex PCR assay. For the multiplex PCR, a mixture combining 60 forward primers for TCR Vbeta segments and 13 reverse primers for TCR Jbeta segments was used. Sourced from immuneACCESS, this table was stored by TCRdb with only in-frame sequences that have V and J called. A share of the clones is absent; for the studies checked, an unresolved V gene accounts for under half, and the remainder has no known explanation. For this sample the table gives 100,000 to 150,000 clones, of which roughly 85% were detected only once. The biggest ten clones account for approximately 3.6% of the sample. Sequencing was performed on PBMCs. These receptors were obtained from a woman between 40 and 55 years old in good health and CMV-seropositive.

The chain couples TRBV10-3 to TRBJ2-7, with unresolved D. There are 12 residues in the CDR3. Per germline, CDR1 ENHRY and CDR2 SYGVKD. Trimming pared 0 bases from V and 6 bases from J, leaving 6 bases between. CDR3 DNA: TGTGCCATCAGTGAGTCAACAGCCGAGCAGTACTTC. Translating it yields CAISESTAEQYF.

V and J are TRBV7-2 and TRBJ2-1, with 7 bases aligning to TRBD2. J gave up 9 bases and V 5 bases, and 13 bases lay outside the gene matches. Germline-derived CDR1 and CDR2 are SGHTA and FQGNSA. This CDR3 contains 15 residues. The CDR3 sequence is CASSRREGHIREQFF. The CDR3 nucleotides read TGTGCCAGCAGCCGAAGGGAGGGCCATATACGTGAGCAGTTCTTC.

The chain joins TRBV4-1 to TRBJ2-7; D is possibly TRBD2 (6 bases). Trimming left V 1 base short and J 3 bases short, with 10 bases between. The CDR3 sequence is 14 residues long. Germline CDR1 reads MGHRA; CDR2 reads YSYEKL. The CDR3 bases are TGCGCCAGCAGCCAAGGGGACTCCGACTACGAGCAGTACTTC. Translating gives CASSQGDSDYEQYF.

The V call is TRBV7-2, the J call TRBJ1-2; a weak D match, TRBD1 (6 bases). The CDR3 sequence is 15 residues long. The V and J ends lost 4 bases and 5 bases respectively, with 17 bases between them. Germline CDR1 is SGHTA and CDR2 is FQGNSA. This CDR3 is CASSSTLTGTYGYTF. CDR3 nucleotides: TGTGCCAGCAGCTCGACTCTGACAGGCACTTATGGCTACACCTTC.

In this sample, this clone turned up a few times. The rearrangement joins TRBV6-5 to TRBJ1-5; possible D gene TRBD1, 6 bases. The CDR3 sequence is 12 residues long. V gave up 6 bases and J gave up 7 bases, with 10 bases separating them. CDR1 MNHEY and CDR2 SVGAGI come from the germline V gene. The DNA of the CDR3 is TGTGCCAGCAGCACAGGGACCCAGCCCCAGCATTTT. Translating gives CASSTGTQPQHF.

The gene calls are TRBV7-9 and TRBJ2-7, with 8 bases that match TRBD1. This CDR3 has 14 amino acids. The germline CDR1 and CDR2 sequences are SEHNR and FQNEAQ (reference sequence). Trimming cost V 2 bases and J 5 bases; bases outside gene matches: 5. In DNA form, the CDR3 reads TGTGCCAGCAGCTTACAGGGGGCATGGGACGAGCAGTACTTC. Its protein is CASSLQGAWDEQYF.

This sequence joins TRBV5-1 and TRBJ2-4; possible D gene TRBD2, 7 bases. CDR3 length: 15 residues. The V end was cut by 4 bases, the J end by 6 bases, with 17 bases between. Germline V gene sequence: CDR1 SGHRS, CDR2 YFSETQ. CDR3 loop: CASSRATGRGNIQYF. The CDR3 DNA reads TGCGCCAGCAGCAGGGCTACAGGGAGGGGAAACATTCAGTACTTC.

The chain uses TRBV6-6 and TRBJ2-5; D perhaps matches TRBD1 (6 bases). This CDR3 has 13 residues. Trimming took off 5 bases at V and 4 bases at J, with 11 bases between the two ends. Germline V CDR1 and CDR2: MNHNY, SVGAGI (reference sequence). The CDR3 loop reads CASSPRGGETQYF. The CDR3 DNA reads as TGTGCCAGCAGTCCCCGAGGGGGAGAGACCCAGTACTTC.